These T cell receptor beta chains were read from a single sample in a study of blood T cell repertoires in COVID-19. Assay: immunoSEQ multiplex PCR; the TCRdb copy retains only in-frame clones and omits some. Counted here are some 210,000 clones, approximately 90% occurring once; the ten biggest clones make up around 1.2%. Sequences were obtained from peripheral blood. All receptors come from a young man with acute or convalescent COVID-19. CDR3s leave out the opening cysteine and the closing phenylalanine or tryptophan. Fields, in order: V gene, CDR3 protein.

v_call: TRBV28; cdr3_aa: ASSSASEGRNTEAF
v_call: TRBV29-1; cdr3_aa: SVQNPGESYEQY
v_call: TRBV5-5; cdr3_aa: ASSLLGSGDTQY
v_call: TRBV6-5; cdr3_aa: ASSYAQASYEQY
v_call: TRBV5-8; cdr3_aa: ASRIAGGAYEQY
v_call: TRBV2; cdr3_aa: ASRGQGVDSPLH
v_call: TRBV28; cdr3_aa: ASTGTGAYYEQY
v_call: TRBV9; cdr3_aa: ASSVGGLAGGEQF
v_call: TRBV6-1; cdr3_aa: ASSEIKNTEAF
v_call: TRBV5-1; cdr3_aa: ASMRALSTDTQY
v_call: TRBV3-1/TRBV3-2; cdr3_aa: ASSQMRTSGRGTDTQY
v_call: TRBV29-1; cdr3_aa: SVQDGNTEAF
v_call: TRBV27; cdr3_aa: ASRDRGGYGYT
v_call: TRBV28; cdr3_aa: ASRSGEQY
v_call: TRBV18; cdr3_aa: ASSGQGNEKLF
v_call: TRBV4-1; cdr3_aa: ASSPRTSGTNYEQY
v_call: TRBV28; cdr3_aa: ASSLSAGIGYT
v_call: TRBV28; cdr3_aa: ASSLQNSGNTIY
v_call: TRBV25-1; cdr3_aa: ASSEPGVGNTIY
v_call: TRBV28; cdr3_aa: ASSLGWGTGDHYGYT
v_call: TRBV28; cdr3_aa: ASSLPITGGLHTDTQY
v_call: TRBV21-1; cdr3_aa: ASSKVSGRACLETQY
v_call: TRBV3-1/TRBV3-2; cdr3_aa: ASSQLRGEQY
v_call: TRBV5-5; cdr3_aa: ASSLDTAYGYT